A single T cell receptor (beta chain) is shown here with its context. The target antigen is unknown. Sequencing used cDNA as its template, made by extracting RNA and reverse transcribing it. Some clones are missing from TCRdb's copy, which holds only in-frame ones; the method was immunoSEQ multiplex PCR. The sample shows 200,000 or so clones, under 40% of them seen only once. The data are from a study of CD8+ T cells in alopecia areata. In the study overall: The tofacitinib course ran for 6 to 18 months and was followed by 6 months off drug. Study findings and constraints: Against the mouse data, patients shared TCRs less clearly, possibly for HLA reasons.

The treatment is: oral pan-JAK inhibitor, 5-10 mg twice daily. Germline CDR1 reads SGHTA; CDR2 reads FQGTGA. Trimming cost V 5 bases and J 0 bases, with 9 bases left between them. CDR3 size: 14 residues. The V and J genes are TRBV7-3 and TRBJ2-3; D remains ambiguous. The sequencing here drew on CD4+ T cells sorted from blood, taken around week 34, from a patient treated with tofacitinib. The receptor comes from a human donor with alopecia areata. CDR3 DNA sequence: TGTGCCAGCAGCCCGGCTAGTAGCACAGATACGCAGTATTTT. This gives the protein CASSPASSTDTQYF.